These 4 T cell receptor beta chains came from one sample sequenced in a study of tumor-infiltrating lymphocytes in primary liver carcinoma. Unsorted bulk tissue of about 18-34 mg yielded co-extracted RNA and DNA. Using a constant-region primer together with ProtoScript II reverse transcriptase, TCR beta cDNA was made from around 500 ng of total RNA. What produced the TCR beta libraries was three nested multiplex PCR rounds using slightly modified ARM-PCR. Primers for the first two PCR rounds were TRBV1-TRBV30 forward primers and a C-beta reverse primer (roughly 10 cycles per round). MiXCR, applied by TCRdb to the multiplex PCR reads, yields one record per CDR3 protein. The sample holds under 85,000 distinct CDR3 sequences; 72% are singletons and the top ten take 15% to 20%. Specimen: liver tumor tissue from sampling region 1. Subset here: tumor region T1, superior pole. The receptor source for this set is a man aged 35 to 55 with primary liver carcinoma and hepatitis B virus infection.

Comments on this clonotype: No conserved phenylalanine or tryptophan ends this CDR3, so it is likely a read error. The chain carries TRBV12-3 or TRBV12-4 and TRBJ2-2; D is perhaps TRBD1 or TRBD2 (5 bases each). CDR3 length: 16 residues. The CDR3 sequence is CASSLARVVKAGELFL. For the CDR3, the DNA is TGTGCCAGCAGTTTAGCCAGGGTAGTTAAGGCCGGGGAACTGTTTTTA.

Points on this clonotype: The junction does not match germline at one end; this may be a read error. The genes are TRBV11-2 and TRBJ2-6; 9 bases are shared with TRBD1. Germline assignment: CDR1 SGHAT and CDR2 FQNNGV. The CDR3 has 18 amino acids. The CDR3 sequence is CARSLRQGGPSGANVLTF. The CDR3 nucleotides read TGTGCCAGGAGCTTAAGACAGGGGGGTCCCTCTGGGGCCAACGTACTGACTTTC.

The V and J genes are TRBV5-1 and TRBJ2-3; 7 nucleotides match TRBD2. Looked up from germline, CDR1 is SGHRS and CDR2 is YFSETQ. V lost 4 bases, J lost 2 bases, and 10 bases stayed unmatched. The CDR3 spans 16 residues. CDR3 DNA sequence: TGCGCCAGCAGCCTGGGTTCAGCGGGGTCCACAGATACGCAGTATTTT. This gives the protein CASSLGSAGSTDTQYF.

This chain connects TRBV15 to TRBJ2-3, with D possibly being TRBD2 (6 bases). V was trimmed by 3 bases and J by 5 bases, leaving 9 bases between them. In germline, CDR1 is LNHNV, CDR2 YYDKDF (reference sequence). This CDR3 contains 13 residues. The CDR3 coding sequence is TGTGCCACCAGCAGGTGGGAGGAAGATACGCAGTATTTT. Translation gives CATSRWEEDTQYF.